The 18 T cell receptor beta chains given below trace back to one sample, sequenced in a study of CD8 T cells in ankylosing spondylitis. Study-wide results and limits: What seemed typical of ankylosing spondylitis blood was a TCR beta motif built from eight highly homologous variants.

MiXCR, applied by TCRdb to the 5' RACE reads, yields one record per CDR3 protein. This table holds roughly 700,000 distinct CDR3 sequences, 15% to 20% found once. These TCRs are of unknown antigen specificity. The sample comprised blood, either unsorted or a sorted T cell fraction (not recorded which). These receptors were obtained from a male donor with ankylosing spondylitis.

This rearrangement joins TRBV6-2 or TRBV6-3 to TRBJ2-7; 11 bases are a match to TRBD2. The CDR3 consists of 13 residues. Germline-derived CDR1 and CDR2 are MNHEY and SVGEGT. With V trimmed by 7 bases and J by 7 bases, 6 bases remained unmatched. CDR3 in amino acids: CASNLAGGREQYF. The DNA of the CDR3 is TGTGCCAGCAATCTAGCGGGGGGCCGGGAGCAGTACTTC.

CDR3 residues: CASSRTGVYEQYF. The CDR3 DNA reads as TGTGCCAGCAGTAGGACAGGGGTCTACGAGCAGTACTTC. The chain recombines TRBV28 with TRBJ2-7; 9 bases are shared with TRBD1. Germline CDR1 MDHEN, CDR2 SYDVKM. CDR3 length equals 13 residues. V shed 5 bases and J 3 bases; nucleotides not matched to a gene: 2.

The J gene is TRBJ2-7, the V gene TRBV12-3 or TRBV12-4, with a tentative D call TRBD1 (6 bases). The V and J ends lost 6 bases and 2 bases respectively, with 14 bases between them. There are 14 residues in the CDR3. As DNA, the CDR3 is TGTGCCAGCAGCCCCACGACAGGAACCTACGAGCAGTACTTC. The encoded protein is CASSPTTGTYEQYF.

The CDR3 loop reads CASSPQLAGADTQYF. For the CDR3, the DNA is TGTGCCAGCAGCCCCCAGCTAGCGGGAGCAGATACGCAGTATTTT. The rearrangement uses TRBV12-3 or TRBV12-4 and TRBJ2-3; 10 bases agree with TRBD2. With 6 bases clipped from V and 4 bases from J, the junction kept 7 bases outside the gene matches. The CDR3 totals 15 residues.

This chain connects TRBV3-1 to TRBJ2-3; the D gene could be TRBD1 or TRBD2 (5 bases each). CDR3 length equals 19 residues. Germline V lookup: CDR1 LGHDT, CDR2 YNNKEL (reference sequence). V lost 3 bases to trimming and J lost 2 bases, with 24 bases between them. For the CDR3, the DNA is TGTGCCAGCAGCCATGGGACCCTTCGGGAATTCACACTCACAGATACGCAGTATTTT. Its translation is CASSHGTLREFTLTDTQYF.

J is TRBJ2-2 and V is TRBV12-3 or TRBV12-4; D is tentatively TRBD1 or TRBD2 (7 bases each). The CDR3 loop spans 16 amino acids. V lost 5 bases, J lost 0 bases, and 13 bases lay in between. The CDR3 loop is CASSPQGGANTGELFF. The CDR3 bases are TGTGCCAGCAGTCCTCAGGGGGGGGCGAACACCGGGGAGCTGTTTTTT.

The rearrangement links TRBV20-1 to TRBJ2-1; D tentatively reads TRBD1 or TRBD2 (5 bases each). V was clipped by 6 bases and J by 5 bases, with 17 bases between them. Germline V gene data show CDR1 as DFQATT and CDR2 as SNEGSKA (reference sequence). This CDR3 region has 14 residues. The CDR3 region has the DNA TGCAGTGCCACCCTTCCCGGGACCAACAATGAGCAGTTCTTC. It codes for CSATLPGTNNEQFF.

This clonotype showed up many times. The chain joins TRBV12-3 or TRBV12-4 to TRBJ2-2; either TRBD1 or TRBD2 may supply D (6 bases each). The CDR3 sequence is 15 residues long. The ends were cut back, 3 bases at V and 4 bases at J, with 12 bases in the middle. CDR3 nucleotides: TGTGCCAGCAGTTTGGGGGGCTCCCCCACCGGGGAGCTGTTTTTT. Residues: CASSLGGSPTGELFF.

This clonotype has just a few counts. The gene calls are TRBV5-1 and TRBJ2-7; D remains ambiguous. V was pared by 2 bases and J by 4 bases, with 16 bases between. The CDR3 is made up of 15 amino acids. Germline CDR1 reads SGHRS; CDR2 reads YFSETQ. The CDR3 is CASSFLRLASYEQYF. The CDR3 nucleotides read TGCGCCAGCAGCTTCCTTCGACTCGCCTCGTACGAGCAGTACTTC.

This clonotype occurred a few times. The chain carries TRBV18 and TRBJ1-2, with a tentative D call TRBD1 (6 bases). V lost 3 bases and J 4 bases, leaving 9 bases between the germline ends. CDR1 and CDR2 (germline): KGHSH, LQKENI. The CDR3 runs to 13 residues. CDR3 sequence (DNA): TGTGCCAGCTCACCGGACAGTACCTATGGCTACACCTTC. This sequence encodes CASSPDSTYGYTF.

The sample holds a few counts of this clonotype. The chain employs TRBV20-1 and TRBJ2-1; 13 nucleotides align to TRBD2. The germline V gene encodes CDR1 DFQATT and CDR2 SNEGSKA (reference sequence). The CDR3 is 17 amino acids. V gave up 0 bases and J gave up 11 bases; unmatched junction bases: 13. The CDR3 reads CSARDRLAGGLVDKQFF. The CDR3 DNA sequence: TGCAGTGCTAGAGATAGACTAGCGGGGGGCCTCGTCGACAAGCAGTTCTTC.

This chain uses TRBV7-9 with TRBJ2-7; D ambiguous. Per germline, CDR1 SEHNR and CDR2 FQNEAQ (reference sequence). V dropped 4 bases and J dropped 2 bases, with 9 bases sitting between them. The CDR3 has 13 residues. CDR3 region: CASSSRLTYEQYF. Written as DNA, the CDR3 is TGTGCCAGCAGCTCCAGGTTGACCTACGAGCAGTACTTC.

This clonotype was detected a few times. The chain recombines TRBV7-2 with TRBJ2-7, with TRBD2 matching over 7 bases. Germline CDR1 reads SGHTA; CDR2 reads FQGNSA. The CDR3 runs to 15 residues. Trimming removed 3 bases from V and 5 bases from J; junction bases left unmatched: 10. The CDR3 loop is CASSLLAVREDEQYF. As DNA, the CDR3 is TGTGCCAGCAGCTTGCTAGCGGTAAGGGAAGACGAGCAGTACTTC.

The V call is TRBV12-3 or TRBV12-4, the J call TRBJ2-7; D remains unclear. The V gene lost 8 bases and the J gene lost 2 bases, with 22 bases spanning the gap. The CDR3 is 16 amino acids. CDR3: CASLPPRPPGAYEQYF. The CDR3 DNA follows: TGTGCCAGCCTCCCCCCGCGACCCCCTGGAGCCTACGAGCAGTACTTC.

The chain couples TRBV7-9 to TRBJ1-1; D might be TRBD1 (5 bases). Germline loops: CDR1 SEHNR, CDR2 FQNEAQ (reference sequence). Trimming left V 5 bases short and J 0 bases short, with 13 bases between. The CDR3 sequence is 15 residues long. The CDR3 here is CASSPRRDLNTEAFF. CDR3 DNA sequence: TGTGCCAGCAGCCCGCGACGGGACTTGAACACTGAAGCTTTCTTT.

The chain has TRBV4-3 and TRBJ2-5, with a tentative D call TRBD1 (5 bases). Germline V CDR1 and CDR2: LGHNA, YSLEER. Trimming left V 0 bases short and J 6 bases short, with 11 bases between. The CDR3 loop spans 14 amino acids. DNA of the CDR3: TGCGCCAGCAGCCAAGACAGGGCGGTACAGACCCAGTACTTC. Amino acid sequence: CASSQDRAVQTQYF.

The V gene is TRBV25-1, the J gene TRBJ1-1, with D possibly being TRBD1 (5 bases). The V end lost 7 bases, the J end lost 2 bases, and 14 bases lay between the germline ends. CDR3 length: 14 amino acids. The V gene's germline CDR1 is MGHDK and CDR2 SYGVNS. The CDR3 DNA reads TGTGCCAGCAAAAGAGACAGTGCAAACACTGAAGCTTTCTTT. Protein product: CASKRDSANTEAFF.

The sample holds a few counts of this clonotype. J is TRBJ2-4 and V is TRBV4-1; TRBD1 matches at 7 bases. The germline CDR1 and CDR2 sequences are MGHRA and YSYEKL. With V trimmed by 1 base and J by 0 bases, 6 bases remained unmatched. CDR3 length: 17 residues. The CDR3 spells CASSQAGTALAKNIQYF. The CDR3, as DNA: TGCGCCAGCAGCCAAGCCGGGACAGCTCTAGCCAAAAACATTCAGTACTTC.